The 7 T cell receptor beta chains reported below all come from one sample, sequenced in a study of CD8+ T cells in alopecia areata. Sorting of pooled cutaneous lymph node cells was based on CD4, CD8alpha, NKG2D, NKG2ACE and other markers. Isolated RNA was reverse transcribed into cDNA used as the sequencing template. Libraries were prepared by immunoSEQ multiplex PCR; TCRdb keeps only in-frame clonotypes and omits some of them. The data show 270,000 or so clones, with none appearing a single time. Sequencing was done on a sample of CD4+ T cells sorted from a lymph node. Receptor source: a C3H/HeJ mouse with alopecia areata. These mice share the MHC haplotype H2-k.

In its sample, this clone was seen a few times. Mouse names are used for the genes. This CDR3 reads CASSWDSYNSPLYF. Incomplete CDR3 DNA: TGTGCCAGCAGTTGGGACAGCTATAATTCGCCC. V usage is TRBV13-3 and J usage is TRBJ1-6; 7 nucleotides match TRBD1. The CDR3 end falls 3 residues outside the read, so it is completed with the germline J gene. TRBJ1-6 is an ORF, and what it does is uncertain. CDR3 length: 14 amino acids. V trimming: 4 bases; J trimming: 3 bases; junction bases outside the gene matches: 1. Germline lookup yields CDR1 NNHDY and CDR2 SYVADS.

This clone has just a few counts. Any gene name here is a mouse gene name. With the read ending 4 residues before the CDR3 end, the germline J gene is used to fill in that end. The chain uses TRBV17 and TRBJ2-1; TRBD2 matches 7 bases. Looked up from germline, CDR1 is MNHDT and CDR2 is YYDKIL. V dropped 3 bases and J dropped 2; count of bases not matched to a gene: 4. This CDR3 contains 15 residues. CDR3 protein: CASSSRGGYYAEQFF. CDR3 DNA (partial): TGTGCTAGCAGTAGCCGGGGGGGGTACTATGCT. The whole variable domain, remainder taken from reference TRBV17 and TRBJ2-1, is DTTVKQNPRYKLARVGKPVNLICSQTMNHDTMYWYQKKPNQAPKLLLFYYDKILNREADTFEKFQSSRPNNSFCSLYIGSAGLEYSAMYLCASSSRGGYYAEQFFGPGTRLTVL.

This clone was recorded a few times. The germline and genes are mouse ones. The read terminates 4 residues ahead of where the CDR3 ends, so the germline J gene completes it. The chain employs TRBV13-1 and TRBJ2-4; 8 bases are a match to TRBD2. There are 17 residues in the CDR3. Per germline, CDR1 NSHNY and CDR2 SYGAGN. V lost 0 bases and J lost 0; bases outside the gene matches: 6. CDR3: CASSDATGGVSQNTLYF. The CDR3 bases that were read are TGTGCCAGCAGTGATGCAACTGGGGGCGTTAGTCAAAAC.

On this clone itself: Mouse gene names and germline throughout. The CDR3 is cut off 4 residues early in the read; its end comes from the germline J gene. The V and J genes are TRBV19 and TRBJ2-1; 13 positions agree with TRBD2. The CDR3 consists of 15 residues. V dropped 2 bases and J dropped 6; count of bases not matched to a gene: 2. CDR1 and CDR2 from the germline V gene are FNHDT and SITEND (reference sequence). CDR3 sequence: CASSMGDWGGAEQFF. The part of the CDR3 DNA that was read is TGTGCCAGCAGTATGGGGGACTGGGGGGGTGCT.

This clone was seen a few times. The gene symbols are mouse symbols. Read data end 4 residues before the CDR3 end; the end is taken from the germline J gene. The gene calls are TRBV31 and TRBJ1-1, with TRBD1 matching over 8 bases. The CDR3 sequence is 12 residues long. The germline CDR1 and CDR2 sequences are GKSSPN and SITVG. CDR3 bases read: TGTGCCTGGAGCCCCGACAGGGGA. Amino acids: CAWSPDRG. From start to end, the CDR3 is CAWSPDRGEVFF.

On this clone itself: Gene and germline names: mouse. The observed sequence ends 4 residues before the CDR3 terminus, with the missing tail filled in from the germline J gene. The sample carries other DNA sequences with the same CDR3. This chain uses TRBV5 with TRBJ1-1, with TRBD1 identical over 9 bases. The germline V gene has CDR1 LGHNA and CDR2 YNLKQL (reference sequence). The CDR3 is 15 residues long. The V segment lost 4 bases and the J segment 2 bases; nucleotides outside the gene matches: 5. Partial CDR3 DNA: TGTGCCAGCAGCCCCCTGGGACAGGGCAACACA. This sequence encodes CASSPLGQGNT. The entire CDR3 is CASSPLGQGNTEVFF.

In this sample, this clone turned up a few times. The gene names given are mouse names. The CDR3 end falls 4 residues outside the read, so it is completed with the germline J gene. The chain uses TRBV19 and TRBJ2-7; 9 bases align to TRBD2. Losses at the gene ends were 2 bases for V and 0 bases for J; bases not matched to a gene: 3. CDR3 length equals 15 residues. Looked up from germline, CDR1 is FNHDT and CDR2 is SITEND (reference sequence). The part of the CDR3 DNA that was read is TGTGCCAGCAGTATGACTGGGGGTAGCTCCTAT. It translates to CASSMTGGSSY. The CDR3 in its entirety is CASSMTGGSSYEQYF.